This T cell receptor (beta chain) was found in a study of human T cells and chemical hapten exposure. About the research overall: Patch testing was performed with 0.01% DPC on the upper back, with reading at 6 days.

Study-wide findings and caveats: Donor immune responses may differ from healthy people's, since all donors had alopecia.

The CDR3 sequence is 13 residues long. V lost 3 bases to trimming and J lost 0 bases, with 5 bases between them. Germline CDR1 LGHDT, CDR2 YNNKEL (reference sequence). This clonotype was recorded a few times. Its antigen is currently unknown. Time point in this sample: pre-sensitization, week 0. Treatment given: therapeutic diphenylcyclopropenone sensitization with weekly scalp DPC. TCRdb re-derived calls from the RACE reads in MiXCR, one entry per CDR3 protein. The sample includes 65,000 to 70,000 distinct CDR3 sequences, 9.5% to 13% seen only once; the top ten take approximately 5.5%. This TCR derives from a woman aged 45-65 years with alopecia areata. Some clones in this sample may be carry-over from other donors' samples. The sequencing here drew on whole blood, taken in connection with sensitization to the hapten diphenylcyclopropenone (DPC). The chain is built from TRBV3-1 and TRBJ2-5; unclear D gene. The CDR3 protein is CASSHPDQETQYF. In DNA form, the CDR3 reads TGTGCCAGCAGCCACCCCGACCAAGAGACCCAGTACTTC.